What follows are 30 T cell receptor beta chains derived from one specimen sequenced in a study of T cells in localized non-small cell lung cancer. Data came from immunoSEQ multiplex PCR; TCRdb stores just in-frame clones and leaves some out. The data show 15,000 or so clones, 80% to 90% seen once. This sample comprised peripheral blood, obtained before any cancer treatment. The receptor source for this set is a male donor at least 60 years old with stage I lung adenocarcinoma.

This chain uses TRBV5-1 with TRBJ1-1; D gene uncertain. Germline values: CDR1 SGHRS, CDR2 YFSETQ. The CDR3 covers 13 residues. Trimming stripped 0 bases from V and 3 bases from J, with 6 bases between. In nucleotides, the CDR3 is TGCGCCAGCAGCTTGGTAGGGCACACTGAAGCTTTCTTT. This gives the protein CASSLVGHTEAFF. The whole variable domain, filled in from reference TRBV5-1 and TRBJ1-1, reads KAGVTQTPRYLIKTRGQQVTLSCSPISGHRSVSWYQQTPGQGLQFLFEYFSETQRNKGNFPGRFSGRQFSNSRSEMNVSTLELGDSALYLCASSLVGHTEAFFGQGTRLTVV.

V is TRBV29-1 and J is TRBJ1-5; tentative D call: TRBD1 (5 bases). The ends were cut back, 6 bases at V and 3 bases at J, with 9 bases in the middle. The CDR3 totals 12 residues. Germline V gene lookup returns CDR1 SQVTM and CDR2 ANQGSEA. The CDR3, as DNA: TGCAGCGTAGGGGACCTCAATCAGCCCCAGCATTTT. Translating it yields CSVGDLNQPQHF.

J is TRBJ1-2 and V is TRBV4-3; no reliable D call. Trimming took off 1 base at V and 8 bases at J, with 26 bases between the two ends. The CDR3 is 18 residues long. From germline, CDR1 is LGHNA and CDR2 YSLEER. Here the CDR3 DNA reads TGCGCCAGCAGCCAAGGCGCAATGGGTACGGCATCCTCTTGGGGCTACACCTTC. This translates into CASSQGAMGTASSWGYTF.

The CDR3 protein is CASSQGVGQGVFEQFF. The CDR3 bases are TGTGCCAGCAGCCAAGGGGTTGGACAGGGTGTTTTTGAGCAGTTCTTC. The chain employs TRBV4-2 and TRBJ2-1; the match to TRBD1 covers 8 bases. Germline loops: CDR1 LGHNA, CDR2 YNFKEQ. The CDR3 has 16 amino acids. The junction had 11 bases not matched to a gene; V was cut back by 1 base and J by 9 bases.

The genes are TRBV27 and TRBJ1-1, with 9 positions matching TRBD1. V was pared by 4 bases and J by 4 bases, with 4 bases of the junction left unmatched. Germline V lookup: CDR1 MNHEY, CDR2 SMNVEV (reference sequence). This CDR3 comprises 14 residues. CDR3 sequence (DNA): TGTGCCAGCAGTTGGGGACAGGGTCGCACTGAAGCTTTCTTT. Translating it yields CASSWGQGRTEAFF.

This sequence joins TRBV2 and TRBJ2-5, with TRBD2 as a possible D gene (7 bases). The germline gives CDR1 SNHLY, CDR2 FYNNEI. The germline V and J ends were trimmed by 5 bases and 4 bases, with 17 bases remaining between them. The CDR3 totals 15 residues. The CDR3 reads CASSPERGGAETQYF. CDR3 nucleotide sequence: TGTGCCAGCAGTCCAGAGAGGGGGGGCGCAGAGACCCAGTACTTC.

J is TRBJ2-5 and V is TRBV5-1, with 9 nucleotides matching TRBD1. This CDR3 has 16 amino acids. The germline V gene encodes CDR1 SGHRS and CDR2 YFSETQ. V lost 2 bases to trimming and J lost 4 bases; unmatched junction nucleotides: 9. The CDR3 spells CASSFGTGSGVETQYF. Here the CDR3 DNA reads TGCGCCAGCAGCTTTGGGACAGGGTCGGGGGTAGAGACCCAGTACTTC.

The chain employs TRBV11-3 and TRBJ2-2; 9 positions agree with TRBD1. The CDR3 has 17 residues. Germline CDR1 and CDR2: SGHNT and YENEEA. The J segment lost 7 bases and the V segment lost 0 bases, leaving 9 bases of the junction unmatched. This CDR3 is CASSLDRGQGKRGELFF. The CDR3 DNA follows: TGTGCCAGCAGCTTAGATCGGGGACAGGGAAAACGCGGGGAGCTGTTTTTT.

The chain couples TRBV5-1 to TRBJ2-3, with 12 bases that match TRBD2. Germline loops: CDR1 SGHRS, CDR2 YFSETQ. The length of the CDR3 is 14 residues. With 5 bases clipped from V and 6 bases from J, the junction kept 4 bases outside the gene matches. CDR3 in amino acids: CASRTSGGLDTQYF. The CDR3 region has the DNA TGCGCCAGCAGGACTAGCGGGGGCCTGGATACGCAGTATTTT. Drawing the rest from reference TRBV5-1 and TRBJ2-3, the complete variable domain is KAGVTQTPRYLIKTRGQQVTLSCSPISGHRSVSWYQQTPGQGLQFLFEYFSETQRNKGNFPGRFSGRQFSNSRSEMNVSTLELGDSALYLCASRTSGGLDTQYFGPGTRLTVL.

CDR3 in DNA: TGTGCCAGTAGTATAGGTAACACAGGGGCCTCCACAGATACGCAGTATTTT. Translation gives CASSIGNTGASTDTQYF. This rearrangement joins TRBV19 to TRBJ2-3, with TRBD1 identical over 7 bases. The CDR3 is made up of 17 amino acids. The germline CDR1 and CDR2 sequences are LNHDA and SQIVND (reference sequence). V lost 1 base, J lost 2 bases, and 9 bases stayed unmatched.

With regard to this clone: Likely a read error: the CDR3 ends without its conserved phenylalanine or tryptophan. It is unclear where the CDR3 begins or ends on the DNA, so no DNA is shown, and the CDR3 is as TCRdb lists it. J is TRBJ2-6 and V is TRBV18; the table's D call TRBD1 went unverified against the DNA. CDR1 KGHSH and CDR2 LQKENI come from the germline V gene. The CDR3 sequence runs 15 residues, both termini included. CDR3 amino acids: CASSGPGDIYKVGPT.

The rearrangement links TRBV5-5 to TRBJ1-2; D ambiguous. Looked up from germline, CDR1 is SGHKS and CDR2 is YYEKEE (reference sequence). There are 14 residues in the CDR3. Trimming stripped 0 bases from V and 6 bases from J, with 12 bases between. The CDR3 sequence is CASSLAGQTDGYTF. CDR3 DNA: TGTGCCAGCAGCTTGGCAGGTCAGACGGATGGCTACACCTTC.

With respect to this clone: Other DNA sequences from this sample encode an identical CDR3 as well. The rearrangement uses TRBV15 and TRBJ2-7; 10 bases line up with TRBD1. The CDR3 spans 15 residues. Unmatched junction bases numbered 6, after V lost 0 bases and J lost 7 bases. CDR1 and CDR2 from the germline V gene are LNHNV and YYDKDF (reference sequence). CDR3 sequence: CATSRDPDRGYEQYF. The CDR3 DNA reads as TGTGCCACCAGCAGAGATCCGGACAGGGGGTATGAGCAGTACTTC. The full variable domain, its missing parts supplied by reference TRBV15 and TRBJ2-7, is DAMVIQNPRYQVTQFGKPVTLSCSQTLNHNVMYWYQQKSSQAPKLLFHYYDKDFNNEADTPDNFQSRRPNTSFCFLDIRSPGLGDTAMYLCATSRDPDRGYEQYFGPGTRLTVT.

Only one count was recorded for this clone. The chain recombines TRBV19 with TRBJ2-1; possibly TRBD1 or TRBD2 for D (5 bases each). Germline assignment: CDR1 LNHDA and CDR2 SQIVND (reference sequence). Between the trimmed V and J ends, which lost 7 bases and 3 bases, there was a span of 10 bases. This CDR3 comprises 13 residues. The DNA for the CDR3 is TGTGCCAGTACCATGGGGGTCTACAATGAGCAGTTCTTC. Amino acid sequence: CASTMGVYNEQFF.

This clone has more than one count but fewer than ten. The V gene is TRBV11-2, the J gene TRBJ1-1; 8 nucleotides align to TRBD1. CDR1 and CDR2 from the germline V gene are SGHAT and FQNNGV. Germline trimming cut 4 bases from V and 3 bases from J; bases unmatched to any gene: 10. The CDR3 loop spans 16 amino acids. DNA for the CDR3: TGTGCCAGCAGCTGGGCAGGGGGCGCCTGGGACACTGAAGCTTTCTTT. It encodes CASSWAGGAWDTEAFF.

There are a few counts of this clone. This chain connects TRBV4-2 to TRBJ1-2, with TRBD1 as a possible D gene (5 bases). From germline, CDR1 is LGHNA and CDR2 YNFKEQ. This CDR3 is 16 amino acids long. Trimming left V 0 bases short and J 6 bases short, with 17 bases between. The CDR3 reads CASSQEDVASGHGYTF. The CDR3 coding sequence is TGTGCCAGCAGCCAAGAAGACGTGGCCTCGGGGCATGGCTACACCTTC.

The J gene is TRBJ1-3, the V gene TRBV5-1; D unclear. The CDR3 sequence is 14 residues long. Trimming left V 0 bases short and J 0 bases short, with 4 bases between. CDR1 is SGHRS and CDR2 is YFSETQ in the germline V gene. Here the CDR3 DNA reads TGCGCCAGCAGCTTGGCAGGCTCTGGAAACACCATATATTTT. It codes for CASSLAGSGNTIYF.

The CDR3 sequence: CAWSRGYGTEAFF. CDR3 DNA sequence: TGTGCCTGGAGCAGGGGATATGGCACTGAAGCTTTCTTT. This chain links TRBV30 with TRBJ1-1, with D maybe TRBD1 (6 bases). The ends were cut back, 3 bases at V and 4 bases at J, with 12 bases in the middle. CDR1 is GTSNPN and CDR2 is SVGIG in the germline V gene (reference sequence). The CDR3 extends over 13 amino acids.

The rearrangement links TRBV7-9 to TRBJ2-3; 10 nucleotides align to TRBD2. V shed 5 bases, J shed 4 bases, and the junction held 9 bases outside the gene matches. The V gene's germline CDR1 is SEHNR and CDR2 FQNEAQ (reference sequence). The CDR3 runs to 16 residues. CDR3 DNA sequence: TGTGCCAGCAGCCCGCAAGCGGGAGGGTTATCAGATACGCAGTATTTT. The encoded protein is CASSPQAGGLSDTQYF.

This CDR3 is CAISESVTSPGRNTEAFF. In DNA, the CDR3 is TGTGCCATCAGTGAGTCGGTTACCTCCCCAGGGAGGAACACTGAAGCTTTCTTT. This sequence joins TRBV10-3 and TRBJ1-1; D might be TRBD1 (5 bases). Trimming cost V 0 bases and J 1 base, with 18 bases left between them. Germline CDR1 ENHRY, CDR2 SYGVKD. There are 18 residues in the CDR3.

DNA for the CDR3: TGCGCCAGCAGCTTAAGTAGAGGGGGGACATCGAACACTGAAGCTTTCTTT. Its protein is CASSLSRGGTSNTEAFF. The rearrangement uses TRBV5-1 and TRBJ1-1, with D maybe TRBD1 (6 bases). CDR1 is SGHRS, CDR2 YFSETQ, per germline. The ends were cut back, 2 bases at V and 1 base at J, with 18 bases in the middle. CDR3 size: 17 residues.

This rearrangement joins TRBV4-2 to TRBJ1-1; D is unresolved. The length of the CDR3 is 16 residues. Trimming took off 1 base at V and 4 bases at J, with 16 bases between the two ends. Germline V gene lookup returns CDR1 LGHNA and CDR2 YNFKEQ. This CDR3 is CASSQVQGRMSTEAFF. The DNA of the CDR3 is TGTGCCAGCAGCCAAGTGCAAGGCCGGATGAGCACTGAAGCTTTCTTT.

Here the CDR3 reads CAWSSINRNSPLHF. The CDR3 coding sequence is TGTGCCTGGAGTTCAATAAACAGAAATTCACCCCTCCACTTT. This chain links TRBV30 with TRBJ1-6, with D hard to call. CDR3 length equals 14 residues. Deletions cut 2 bases from V and 7 bases from J, with 12 bases between. Looked up from germline, CDR1 is GTSNPN and CDR2 is SVGIG (reference sequence).

The CDR3 DNA is TGTGCCAGCAGCCCCGGACAGGGAGGGACCAACGTCCTGACTTTC. Translating it yields CASSPGQGGTNVLTF. This sequence joins TRBV5-4 and TRBJ2-6; tentatively, D is TRBD1 (8 bases). CDR1 is SGHNT, CDR2 YYREEE, per germline (reference sequence). Trimming left V 4 bases short and J 8 bases short, with 16 bases between. This CDR3 region has 15 residues.

The chain couples TRBV19 to TRBJ2-1; perhaps TRBD1 as D (6 bases). The CDR3 runs 14 residues. CDR1 is LNHDA and CDR2 is SQIVND in the germline V gene (reference sequence). V was pared by 5 bases and J by 6 bases, with 14 bases between. The CDR3 DNA reads as TGTGCCAGTAGTTTCAGACAGGCAAGCAATGAGCAGTTCTTC. It encodes CASSFRQASNEQFF.

The V gene is TRBV6-5, the J gene TRBJ1-5; TRBD1 aligns across 9 bases. V shed 5 bases, J shed 6 bases, and the junction held 5 bases outside the gene matches. CDR3 length: 14 residues. Looked up from germline, CDR1 is MNHEY and CDR2 is SVGAGI. In DNA, the CDR3 is TGTGCCAGCAGTCCAACAGGGGGCAGTCAGCCCCAGCATTTT. Its protein product is CASSPTGGSQPQHF.

V is TRBV4-3 and J is TRBJ1-1; no definite D call. Trimming stripped 0 bases from V and 4 bases from J, with 6 bases between. This CDR3 comprises 13 residues. The germline V gene has CDR1 LGHNA and CDR2 YSLEER. The CDR3 reads CASSQDRFTEAFF. CDR3 DNA sequence: TGCGCCAGCAGCCAAGATAGGTTCACTGAAGCTTTCTTT.

The V call is TRBV6-1, the J call TRBJ2-6; possible D gene TRBD2, 5 bases. V lost 4 bases and J lost 5, with 15 bases in between. The CDR3 contains 16 residues. Germline CDR1 reads MNHNS; CDR2 reads SASEGT. The CDR3, as DNA: TGTGCCAGCAGTGCGGAGGAATACCGGTGGGCCAACGTCCTGACTTTC. Amino acid sequence: CASSAEEYRWANVLTF.

This chain joins TRBV6-5 and TRBJ2-7; D is possibly TRBD1 (6 bases). Germline lookup yields CDR1 MNHEY and CDR2 SVGAGI. The CDR3 totals 13 residues. With 5 bases removed from V and 4 bases from J, the gap between germline ends came to 12 bases. The chain's CDR3 is CASSRTEAYEQYF. In nucleotides, the CDR3 is TGTGCCAGCAGTCGGACAGAAGCTTACGAGCAGTACTTC.

Concerning this clone: This CDR3 is also generated by other DNA sequences in the sample. V usage is TRBV28 and J usage is TRBJ2-1; D may be TRBD2 (7 bases). The V and J ends lost 4 bases and 6 bases respectively, with 19 bases between them. The CDR3 sequence is 16 residues long. Germline assignment: CDR1 MDHEN and CDR2 SYDVKM. The CDR3 bases are TGTGCCAGCAGTTCCCCGGGGCAGGGAGGGGGCAATGAGCAGTTCTTC. Encoded protein: CASSSPGQGGGNEQFF.